This T cell receptor beta chain was sequenced during a study of control samples from healthy donors and cancer patients (dated by TCRdb to 2018 to 2021). The method behind the library was the immunoSEQ multiplex PCR assay. TCRdb retrieved this table from immuneACCESS and kept in-frame rearrangements only. Not all clones are present; in checked studies, unresolved V genes account for under half, and no reason is known for the remainder. A total of 65,000 to 90,000 clones appear in this sample, roughly nine tenths of them only once. The ten largest clones take up around a tenth of the sample. This clone was counted a few times. The antigen it binds to is not known. No much larger clone is present one base from it, and per-base qualities are unavailable. The CDR3 has 12 amino acids, counting the end cysteine and phenylalanine. The retained sequence is limited to the CDR3, 36 bases, with the frame set at the first base. The germline V gene (reference sequence) supplies CDR1 SEHNR and CDR2 FQNEAQ. V is cut by 5 bases and J by 4 bases, and the space between the germline ends is 6 bases.

Sequencing used PBMCs. The source of this sequence is a woman in her forties or fifties with colorectal cancer. The sequence is built from TRBV7-9 and TRBJ1-3; the D segment cannot be called with confidence. The CDR3 region has the sequence CASSPLGNTIYF. The nucleotide sequence reads as follows: TGTGCCAGCAGCCCCCTGGGAAACACCATATATTTT.